This entry features one T cell receptor (beta chain) sequence. Per germline, CDR1 MNHEY and CDR2 SVGEGT. The CDR3 spans 16 residues. Trimming stripped 2 bases from V and 1 base from J, with 12 bases between. In the original workflow: Reference gene primer amplification gave nucleated cell count estimates. Libraries were prepared by immunoSEQ multiplex PCR; TCRdb keeps only in-frame clonotypes and omits some of them. V and J calls and clone size come straight from that table; D and trimming were deduced from the DNA. The sample has under 30,000 clones, around 89% seen once; the top ten hold 16%. These data come from a study of blood T cell repertoires in COVID-19. As for the study in general: Some COVID-19 samples were acute and others convalescent; all came from the United States, Italy and Spain. T cells, B-cell-depleted T cells, or PBMCs supplied cDNA or gDNA.

The chain carries TRBV6-2 or TRBV6-3 and TRBJ2-1, with D possibly TRBD1 on 7 matching bases. This sequence was found in a man older than 75 with acute or convalescent COVID-19. Sample: peripheral blood. The CDR3 nucleotides read TGTGCCAGCAGTTACAGACAGGGACTTTCCTACAATGAGCAGTTCTTC. Protein: CASSYRQGLSYNEQFF.